These 9 T cell receptor beta chains originate from one sample sequenced in a study of T cell repertoires in cytomegalovirus infection. The antigens these receptors bind are not known. TCRdb fed the reads into MiXCR, producing one record per CDR3 protein. Here the sample spans 650,000 to 900,000 distinct CDR3 sequences, approximately 30% being singletons. The sample was cultured CD8+ T cells from PBMCs, taken from culture after CMV antigen stimulation. These receptor sequences come from a human donor in good health (CMV status not recorded). Some clones in this sample may be carry-over from other donors' samples.

The J gene is TRBJ2-5, the V gene TRBV7-6; tentative D call: TRBD2 (5 bases). CDR3 size: 15 residues. Deletions cut 5 bases from V and 5 bases from J, with 18 bases between. CDR1 SGHVS and CDR2 FNYEAQ come from the germline V gene. CDR3 nucleotides: TGTGCCAGCAGCCCGGAGGTGCTTGGAGGCGAGACCCAGTACTTC. Translation: CASSPEVLGGETQYF.

The chain combines TRBV6-5 with TRBJ2-1, with 12 bases that match TRBD2. Germline trimming cut 0 bases from V and 8 bases from J; bases unmatched to any gene: 5. Germline V CDR1 and CDR2: MNHEY, SVGAGI. CDR3 length: 16 amino acids. The CDR3 coding sequence is TGTGCCAGCAGTTACTCGGCTAGCGGGGGGGCTGATGAGCAGTTCTTC. This codes for CASSYSASGGADEQFF.

This chain connects TRBV7-8 to TRBJ2-5, with 8 positions matching TRBD2. The germline V gene has CDR1 SGHVS and CDR2 FQNEAQ. The junction had 18 bases not matched to a gene; V was cut back by 1 base and J by 5 bases. The CDR3 is made up of 19 amino acids. CDR3 in DNA: TGTGCCAGCAGCTTAGTAGAGTGGTTGGTCGGGGGGGCGAGGGAGACCCAGTACTTC. It is translated as CASSLVEWLVGGARETQYF.

This clonotype appeared a few times. The genes are TRBV12-3 or TRBV12-4 and TRBJ2-7; TRBD1 is a possible D gene (5 bases). Trimming cost V 7 bases and J 3 bases, with 16 bases left between them. The CDR3 extends over 14 amino acids. CDR3 residues: CASNDSPLVYEQYF. The CDR3 DNA reads TGTGCCAGCAATGACAGTCCCCTTGTCTACGAGCAGTACTTC.

Comment on this clonotype: This sequence may be a read error, since a much larger clone differs from it by one base. The chain has TRBV12-3 or TRBV12-4 and TRBJ1-2, with a tentative D call TRBD1 (6 bases). Trimming removed 4 bases at V and 4 bases at J, with 28 bases between. This CDR3 spans 19 amino acids. CDR3 in DNA: TGTGCCAGCAGTTGGGGGGCGTGGTACTCCCAACTCAGGGGCTATGGCTACACCTTC. It encodes CASSWGAWYSQLRGYGYTF.

The chain employs TRBV11-2 and TRBJ1-1; TRBD1 might be the D (6 bases). Germline V gene lookup returns CDR1 SGHAT and CDR2 FQNNGV. Trimming left V 2 bases short and J 2 bases short, with 24 bases between. This CDR3 region has 19 residues. For the CDR3, the DNA is TGTGCCAGCAGCTTACCACGAGGGGGAAACGCCCCATTTAACACTGAAGCTTTCTTT. Amino acids: CASSLPRGGNAPFNTEAFF.

V usage is TRBV9 and J usage is TRBJ2-1; 11 bases agree with TRBD2. CDR3 length equals 13 residues. Trimming removed 10 bases from V and 7 bases from J; junction bases left unmatched: 7. Germline-derived CDR1 and CDR2 are SGDLS and YYNGEE. In DNA form, the CDR3 reads TGTGCCGGTAGCGGGGGGGCTGGAAATGAGCAGTTCTTC. This codes for CAGSGGAGNEQFF.

This clonotype was seen a few times. The rearrangement joins TRBV6-2 or TRBV6-3 to TRBJ2-3; possible D gene TRBD1, 5 bases. This CDR3 comprises 15 residues. Per germline, CDR1 MNHEY and CDR2 SVGEGT. Trimming took 0 bases from V and 6 from J, leaving 13 bases between them. DNA of the CDR3: TGTGCCAGCAGTTACTCGGTGACCGCAGGGGATACGCAGTATTTT. Its translation: CASSYSVTAGDTQYF.

This clonotype was detected ten times or more. The chain has TRBV27 and TRBJ2-2, with D uncertain. The CDR3 consists of 12 residues. The V and J ends lost 4 bases and 1 base respectively, with 1 base between them. CDR1 is MNHEY, CDR2 SMNVEV, per germline (reference sequence). CDR3 nucleotides: TGTGCCAGCAGTTGGAACACCGGGGAGCTGTTTTTT. Translating it yields CASSWNTGELFF.